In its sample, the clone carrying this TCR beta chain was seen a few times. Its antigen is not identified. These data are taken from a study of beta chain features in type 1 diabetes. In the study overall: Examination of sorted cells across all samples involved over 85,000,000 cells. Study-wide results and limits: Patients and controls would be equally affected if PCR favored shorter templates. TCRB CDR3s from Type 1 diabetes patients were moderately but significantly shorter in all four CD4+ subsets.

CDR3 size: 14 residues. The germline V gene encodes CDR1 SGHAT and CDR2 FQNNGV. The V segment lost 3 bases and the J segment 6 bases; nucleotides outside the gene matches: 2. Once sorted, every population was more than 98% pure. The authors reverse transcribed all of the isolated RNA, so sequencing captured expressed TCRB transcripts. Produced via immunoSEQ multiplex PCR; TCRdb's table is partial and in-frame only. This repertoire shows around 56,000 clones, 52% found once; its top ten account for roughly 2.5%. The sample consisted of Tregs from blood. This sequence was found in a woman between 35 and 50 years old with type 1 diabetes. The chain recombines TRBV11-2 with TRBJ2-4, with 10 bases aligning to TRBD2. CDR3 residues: CASSFLAGGNIQYF. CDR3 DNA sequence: TGTGCCAGCAGCTTTTTAGCGGGAGGAAACATTCAGTACTTC. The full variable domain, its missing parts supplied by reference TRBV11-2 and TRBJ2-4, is EAGVAQSPRYKIIEKRQSVAFWCNPISGHATLYWYQQILGQGPKLLIQFQNNGVVDDSQLPKDRFSAERLKGVDSTLKIQPAKLEDSAVYLCASSFLAGGNIQYFGAGTRLSVL.